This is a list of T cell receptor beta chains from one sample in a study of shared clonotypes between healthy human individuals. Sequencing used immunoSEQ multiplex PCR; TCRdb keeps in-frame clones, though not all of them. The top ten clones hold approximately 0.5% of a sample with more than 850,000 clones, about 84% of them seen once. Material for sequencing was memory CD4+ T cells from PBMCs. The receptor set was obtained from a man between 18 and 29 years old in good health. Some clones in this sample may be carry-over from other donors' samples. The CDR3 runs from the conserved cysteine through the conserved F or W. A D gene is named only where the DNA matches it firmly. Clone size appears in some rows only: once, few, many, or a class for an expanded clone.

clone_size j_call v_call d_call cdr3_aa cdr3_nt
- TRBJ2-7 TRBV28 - CASSPSGVYEQYF TGTGCCAGCAGTCCCAGTGGCGTCTACGAGCAGTACTTC
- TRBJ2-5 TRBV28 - CASSSRVSGETQYF TGTGCCAGCAGCTCCCGGGTTTCAGGGGAGACCCAGTACTTC
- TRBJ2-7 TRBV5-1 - CASSLGIGTASNEQYF TGCGCCAGCAGCTTGGGTATAGGGACTGCCTCCAACGAGCAGTACTTC
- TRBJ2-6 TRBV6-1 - CASSERRGANVLTF TGTGCCAGCAGTGAAAGGAGGGGGGCCAACGTCCTGACTTTC
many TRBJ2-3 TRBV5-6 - CASSLNTDTQYF TGTGCCAGCAGCTTGAACACAGATACGCAGTATTTT
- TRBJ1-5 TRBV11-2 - CASSAYNQPQHF TGTGCCAGCAGCGCCTACAATCAGCCCCAGCATTTT
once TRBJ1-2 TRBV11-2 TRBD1 CASSPGQGNYGYTF TGTGCCAGCAGCCCCGGACAGGGCAACTATGGCTACACCTTC
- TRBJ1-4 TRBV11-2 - CASSLSDSRGEKLFF TGTGCCAGCAGCTTGTCGGACAGCCGGGGGGAAAAACTGTTTTTT
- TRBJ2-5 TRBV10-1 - CASSEKVGETQYF TGCGCCAGCAGTGAGAAAGTTGGGGAGACCCAGTACTTC
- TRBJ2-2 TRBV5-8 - CASSFGGAVSTGELFF TGTGCCAGCAGCTTTGGGGGCGCCGTCTCCACCGGGGAGCTGTTTTTT
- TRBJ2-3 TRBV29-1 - CSVTQGADTQYF TGCAGCGTTACCCAAGGGGCAGATACGCAGTATTTT
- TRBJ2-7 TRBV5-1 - CASSFSGDSYEQYF TGCGCCAGCAGCTTTTCAGGGGACTCCTACGAGCAGTACTTC
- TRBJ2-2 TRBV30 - CAWSLNTGELFF TGTGCCTGGAGCCTAAACACCGGGGAGCTGTTTTTT
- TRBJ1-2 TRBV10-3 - CAISESGQDGYTF TGTGCCATCAGTGAGTCTGGGCAGGATGGCTACACCTTC
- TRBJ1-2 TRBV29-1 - CSVEVDGRGAVYGYTF TGCAGCGTTGAAGTAGATGGGAGGGGCGCCGTTTATGGCTACACCTTC
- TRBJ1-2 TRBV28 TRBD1 CASSGQGSLGYTF TGTGCCAGCAGCGGACAGGGCTCGTTAGGCTACACCTTC
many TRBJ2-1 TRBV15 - CATSSPPRVEQFF TGTGCCACCAGCAGTCCGCCCAGGGTTGAGCAGTTCTTC
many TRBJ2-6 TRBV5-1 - CASSLDGSGANVLTF TGCGCCAGCAGCTTGGACGGAAGTGGGGCCAACGTCCTGACTTTC
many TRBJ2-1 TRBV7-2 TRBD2 CASSLTSGRYEQFF TGTGCCAGCAGCTTAACTAGCGGGAGATATGAGCAGTTCTTC
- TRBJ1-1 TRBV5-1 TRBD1 CASSLYQQDRGLAFF TGCGCCAGCAGCTTGTACCAACAAGACAGGGGTCTAGCTTTCTTT
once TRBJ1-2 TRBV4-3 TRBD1 CASSQHLDRGQSGYTF TGCGCCAGCAGCCAACACTTAGACAGGGGGCAAAGTGGCTACACCTTC
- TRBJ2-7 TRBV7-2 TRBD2 CASSLTSGRAGQYF TGTGCCAGCAGCCTGACTAGCGGGAGGGCCGGGCAGTACTTC
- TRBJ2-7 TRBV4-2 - CASSQDLGTEQYF TGTGCCAGCAGCCAAGACCTAGGGACAGAGCAGTACTTC
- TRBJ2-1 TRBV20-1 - CSASGANEQFF TGCAGTGCTAGCGGGGCCAATGAGCAGTTCTTC
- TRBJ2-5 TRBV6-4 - CASRITGRQETQYF TGTGCCAGCAGAATTACAGGGCGCCAAGAGACCCAGTACTTC
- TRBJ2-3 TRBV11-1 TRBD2 CASSPTSGGFGAQYF TGTGCCAGCAGCCCTACTAGCGGGGGGTTTGGGGCGCAGTATTTT
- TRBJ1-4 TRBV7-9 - CASSPPGAATNEKLFF TGTGCCAGCAGCCCCCCGGGGGCAGCAACTAATGAAAAACTGTTTTTT
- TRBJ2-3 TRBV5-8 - CASSETRGSDTQYF TGTGCCAGCAGCGAGACCAGGGGCTCAGATACGCAGTATTTT
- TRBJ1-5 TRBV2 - CACTGTSNQPQHF TGTGCCTGCACCGGGACTAGCAATCAGCCCCAGCATTTT
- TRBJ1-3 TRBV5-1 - CASSLVGRYSGNTIYF TGCGCCAGCAGCTTGGTTGGCAGATATTCTGGAAACACCATATATTTT
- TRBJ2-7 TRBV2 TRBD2 CASSESPVRGGSYEQYF TGTGCCAGCAGTGAATCGCCCGTCCGCGGGGGTTCCTACGAGCAGTACTTC
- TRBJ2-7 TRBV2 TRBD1 CASKGQGAEADF TGTGCCAGCAAGGGACAGGGGGCCGAGGCAGACTTC
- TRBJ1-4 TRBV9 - CASSVSPQNEKLFF TGTGCCAGCAGCGTATCTCCTCAAAATGAAAAACTGTTTTTT
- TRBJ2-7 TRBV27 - CASSFTGSSLGEQYF TGTGCCAGCAGTTTTACAGGGTCTTCCCTCGGCGAGCAGTACTTC
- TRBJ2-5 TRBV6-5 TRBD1 CASRGTAETQYF TGTGCCAGCAGAGGGACAGCTGAGACCCAGTACTTC
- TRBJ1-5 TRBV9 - CASSVALLHNSPYSNQPQHF TGTGCCAGCAGCGTAGCACTCCTGCACAATTCACCTTATAGCAATCAGCCCCAGCATTTT
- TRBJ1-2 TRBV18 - CASSPGIPYGYTF TGTGCCAGCTCACCAGGGATCCCCTATGGCTACACCTTC
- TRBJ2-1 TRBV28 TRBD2 CASSLALAGYNEQFF TGTGCCAGCAGTTTAGCCCTAGCGGGGTACAATGAGCAGTTCTTC
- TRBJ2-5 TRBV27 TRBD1 CASSTRTGGQETQYF TGTGCCAGCAGCACCCGGACAGGGGGCCAAGAGACCCAGTACTTC
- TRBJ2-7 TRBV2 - CASSSAAVSYEQYF TGTGCCAGCAGTAGTGCAGCGGTGTCCTACGAGCAGTACTTC
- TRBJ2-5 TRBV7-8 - CASSLYLRETQYF TGTGCCAGCAGCTTATATTTACGAGAGACCCAGTACTTC
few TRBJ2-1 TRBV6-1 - CASSERPGRGPDEQFF TGTGCCAGCAGTGAACGTCCAGGCCGTGGGCCCGATGAGCAGTTCTTC
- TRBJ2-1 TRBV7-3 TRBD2 CASSSGTSGNEQFF TGTGCCAGCAGCTCGGGGACTAGCGGAAATGAGCAGTTCTTC
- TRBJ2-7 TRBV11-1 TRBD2 CASSSTGTSGREQYF TGTGCCAGCAGCTCTACAGGGACTAGCGGGCGCGAGCAGTACTTC
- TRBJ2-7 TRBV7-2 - CASSSLKGFEQYF TGTGCCAGCAGCTCACTTAAGGGGTTCGAGCAGTACTTC
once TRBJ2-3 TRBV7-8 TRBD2 CASSLGGSLRDTQYF TGTGCCAGCAGCTTAGGCGGGAGTCTCAGAGATACGCAGTATTTT
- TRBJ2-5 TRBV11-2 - CASSLGTQETQYF TGTGCCAGCAGCTTAGGCACTCAAGAGACCCAGTACTTC
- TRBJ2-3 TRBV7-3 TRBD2 CASSLTPPRFVDTSGRAKADTQYF TGTGCCAGCAGCTTAACCCCGCCCAGGTTCGTGGATACTAGCGGGAGGGCCAAGGCAGATACGCAGTATTTT
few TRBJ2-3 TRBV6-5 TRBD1 CASSGGTGGTDTQYF TGTGCCAGCAGTGGGGGGACAGGGGGAACAGATACGCAGTATTTT
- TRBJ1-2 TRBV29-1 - CSVWSSYGYTF TGCAGCGTGTGGTCCTCGTATGGCTACACCTTC
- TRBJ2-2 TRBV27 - CASSLFSTAPGELFF TGTGCCAGCAGTTTGTTTTCCACCGCCCCCGGGGAGCTGTTTTTT
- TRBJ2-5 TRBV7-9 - CASRQGQGLETQYF TGTGCCAGCAGGCAGGGGCAGGGCCTGGAGACCCAGTACTTC